What follows are 2 T cell receptor beta chains derived from one specimen sequenced in a study of shared clonotypes between healthy human individuals. Profiled with immunoSEQ multiplex PCR; TCRdb holds only in-frame clones, not every one. The sample lists around 2.1 million clones, 90% to 96% occurring once. The sample comprised naive CD4+ T cells sorted from blood. Specified subset: CD45RA+ positively selected. The receptors derive from a young man in good health.

V is TRBV10-3 and J is TRBJ2-2, with 9 bases aligning to TRBD1. J was trimmed by 8 bases and V by 3 bases; bases with no gene match: 4. The CDR3 has 14 residues. The germline gives CDR1 ENHRY, CDR2 SYGVKD. CDR3 amino acids: CAISEQGAGGELFF. The CDR3 DNA reads as TGTGCCATCAGTGAACAGGGGGCTGGAGGGGAGCTGTTTTTT.

The chain has TRBV11-2 and TRBJ1-2; D not resolved. V lost 8 bases and J lost 2, with 12 bases in between. Germline lookup yields CDR1 SGHAT and CDR2 FQNNGV. This CDR3 contains 13 residues. CDR3 region: CASAPDPNYGYTF. CDR3 DNA: TGTGCCAGCGCGCCGGACCCAAACTATGGCTACACCTTC.